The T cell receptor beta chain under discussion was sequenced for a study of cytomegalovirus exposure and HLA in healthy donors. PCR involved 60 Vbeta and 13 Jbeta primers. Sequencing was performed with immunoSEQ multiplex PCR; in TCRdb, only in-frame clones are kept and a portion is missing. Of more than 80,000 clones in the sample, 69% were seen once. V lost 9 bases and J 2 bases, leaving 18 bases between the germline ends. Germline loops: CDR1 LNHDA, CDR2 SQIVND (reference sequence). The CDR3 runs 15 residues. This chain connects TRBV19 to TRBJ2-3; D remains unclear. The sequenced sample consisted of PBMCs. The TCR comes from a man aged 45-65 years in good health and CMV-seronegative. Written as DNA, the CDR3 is TGTGCCAGCAGGAAGGTATTGGATGTCACAGATACGCAGTATTTT. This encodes CASRKVLDVTDTQYF.